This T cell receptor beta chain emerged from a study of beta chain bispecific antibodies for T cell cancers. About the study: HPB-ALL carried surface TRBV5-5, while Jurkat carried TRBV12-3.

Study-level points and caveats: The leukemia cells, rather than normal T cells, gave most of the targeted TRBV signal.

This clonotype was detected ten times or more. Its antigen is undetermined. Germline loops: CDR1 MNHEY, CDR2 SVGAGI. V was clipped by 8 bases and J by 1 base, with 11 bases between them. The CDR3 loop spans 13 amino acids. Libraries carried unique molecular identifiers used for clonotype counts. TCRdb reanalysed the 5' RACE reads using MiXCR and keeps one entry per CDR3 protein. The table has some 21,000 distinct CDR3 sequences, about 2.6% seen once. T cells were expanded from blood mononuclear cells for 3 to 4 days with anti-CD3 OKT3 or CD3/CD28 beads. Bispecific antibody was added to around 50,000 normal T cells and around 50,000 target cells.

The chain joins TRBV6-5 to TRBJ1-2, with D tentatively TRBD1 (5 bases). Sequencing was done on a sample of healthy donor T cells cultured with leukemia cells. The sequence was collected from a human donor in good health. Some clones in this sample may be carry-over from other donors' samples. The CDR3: CASRRDGNYGYTF. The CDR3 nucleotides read TGTGCCAGCCGACGGGACGGTAACTATGGCTACACCTTC.